Sequencing of this T cell receptor (beta chain) was carried out in a study of blood T cell repertoires in COVID-19. For the study at large: Sample material is recorded as cDNA or gDNA derived from T cells, B-cell-depleted T cells, or PBMCs.

CDR3 length: 17 residues. Germline CDR1 SGHTA, CDR2 FQGTGA. The trim removed 2 bases at V and 6 bases at J, leaving 11 bases unmatched. This clone has only one observation. Produced via immunoSEQ multiplex PCR; TCRdb's table is partial and in-frame only. The table includes just over 650,000 clones, just under 90% detected once. The sample consisted of peripheral blood. The receptor's source is a woman aged 18-30 years with acute or convalescent COVID-19. This chain uses TRBV7-3 with TRBJ2-2; 8 nucleotides line up with TRBD1. CDR3 sequence (DNA): TGTGCCAGCAGCTTATTTGGACAGGGCTCCAACGCCGGGGAGCTGTTTTTT. Its translation is CASSLFGQGSNAGELFF.